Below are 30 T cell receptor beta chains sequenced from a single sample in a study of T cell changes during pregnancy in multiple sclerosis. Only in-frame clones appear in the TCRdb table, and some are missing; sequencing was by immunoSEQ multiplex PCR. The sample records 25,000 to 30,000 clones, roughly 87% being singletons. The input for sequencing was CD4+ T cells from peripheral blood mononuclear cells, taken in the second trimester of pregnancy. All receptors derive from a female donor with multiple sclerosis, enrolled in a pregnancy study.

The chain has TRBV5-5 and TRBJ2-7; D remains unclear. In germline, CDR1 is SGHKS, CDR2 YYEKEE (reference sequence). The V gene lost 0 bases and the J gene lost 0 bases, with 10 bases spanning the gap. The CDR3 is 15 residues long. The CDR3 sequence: CASSLAETYSYEQYF. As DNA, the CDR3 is TGTGCCAGCAGCTTGGCCGAGACTTACTCCTACGAGCAGTACTTC.

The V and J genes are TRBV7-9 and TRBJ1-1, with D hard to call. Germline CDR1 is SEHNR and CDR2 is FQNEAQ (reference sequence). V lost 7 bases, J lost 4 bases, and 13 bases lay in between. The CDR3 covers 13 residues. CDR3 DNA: TGTGCCAGCAAGAGTCTTCGGAGCACTGAAGCTTTCTTT. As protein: CASKSLRSTEAFF.

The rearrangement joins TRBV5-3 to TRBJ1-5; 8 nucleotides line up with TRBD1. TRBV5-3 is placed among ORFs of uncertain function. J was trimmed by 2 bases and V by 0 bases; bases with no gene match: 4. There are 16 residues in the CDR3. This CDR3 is CARSLGDRGCNQPQHF. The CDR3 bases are TGTGCCAGAAGCTTGGGTGACAGGGGATGCAATCAGCCCCAGCATTTT.

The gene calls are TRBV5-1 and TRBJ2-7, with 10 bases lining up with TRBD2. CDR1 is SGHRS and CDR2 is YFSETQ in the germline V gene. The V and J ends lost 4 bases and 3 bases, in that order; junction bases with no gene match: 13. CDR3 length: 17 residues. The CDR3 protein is CASSREASGGIGYEQYF. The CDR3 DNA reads TGCGCCAGCAGCCGGGAGGCTAGCGGGGGTATCGGCTACGAGCAGTACTTC.

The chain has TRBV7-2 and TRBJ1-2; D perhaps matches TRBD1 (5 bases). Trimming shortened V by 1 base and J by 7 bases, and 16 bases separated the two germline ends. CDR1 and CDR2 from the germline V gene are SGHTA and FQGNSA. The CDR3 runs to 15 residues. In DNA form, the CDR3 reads TGTGCCAGCAGCTTAGGTCAGGGCGCGCGTGGTGGCTACACCTTC. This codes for CASSLGQGARGGYTF.

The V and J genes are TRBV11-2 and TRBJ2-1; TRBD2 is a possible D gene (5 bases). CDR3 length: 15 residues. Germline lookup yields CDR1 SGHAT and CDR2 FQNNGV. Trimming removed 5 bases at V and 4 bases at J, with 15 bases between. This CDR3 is CASSTLSGVYNEQFF. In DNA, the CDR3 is TGTGCCAGCAGCACGTTGTCCGGGGTTTACAATGAGCAGTTCTTC.

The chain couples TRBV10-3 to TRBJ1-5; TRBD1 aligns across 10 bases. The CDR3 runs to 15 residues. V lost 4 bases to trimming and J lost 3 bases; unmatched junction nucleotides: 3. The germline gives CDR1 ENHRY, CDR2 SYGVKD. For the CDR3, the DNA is TGTGCCATCAGTGGGGGGACAGGGGTCAATCAGCCCCAGCATTTT. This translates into CAISGGTGVNQPQHF.

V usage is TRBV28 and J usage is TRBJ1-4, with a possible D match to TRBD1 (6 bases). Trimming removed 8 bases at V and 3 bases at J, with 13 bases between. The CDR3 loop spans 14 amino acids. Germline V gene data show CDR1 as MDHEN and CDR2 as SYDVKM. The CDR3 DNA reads TGTGCCAGCGGGGAGACAGGTGCTAATGAAAAACTGTTTTTT. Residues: CASGETGANEKLFF.

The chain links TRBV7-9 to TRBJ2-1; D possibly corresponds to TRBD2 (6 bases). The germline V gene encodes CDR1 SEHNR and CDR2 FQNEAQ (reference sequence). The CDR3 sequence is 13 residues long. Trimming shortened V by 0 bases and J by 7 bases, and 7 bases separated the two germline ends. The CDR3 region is CASSLAGGNEQFF. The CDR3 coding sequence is TGTGCCAGCAGCTTAGCAGGAGGGAATGAGCAGTTCTTC. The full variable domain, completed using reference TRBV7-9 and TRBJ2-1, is DTGVSQNPRHKITKRGQNVTFRCDPISEHNRLYWYRQTLGQGPEFLTYFQNEAQLEKSRLLSDRFSAERPKGSFSTLEIQRTEQGDSAMYLCASSLAGGNEQFFGPGTRLTVL.

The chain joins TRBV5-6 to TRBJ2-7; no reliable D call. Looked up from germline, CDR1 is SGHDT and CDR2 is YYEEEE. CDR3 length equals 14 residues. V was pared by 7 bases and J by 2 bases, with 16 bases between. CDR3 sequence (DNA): TGTGCCAGCGCTTCAACTCTCCCCACCTACGAGCAGTACTTC. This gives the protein CASASTLPTYEQYF.

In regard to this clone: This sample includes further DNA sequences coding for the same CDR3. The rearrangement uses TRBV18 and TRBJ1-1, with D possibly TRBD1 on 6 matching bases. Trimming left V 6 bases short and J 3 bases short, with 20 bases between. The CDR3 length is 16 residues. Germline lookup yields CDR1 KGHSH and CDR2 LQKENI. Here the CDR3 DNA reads TGTGCCAGCTCGCCAAGTCAGCAGGGGTTCGACACTGAAGCTTTCTTT. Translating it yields CASSPSQQGFDTEAFF.

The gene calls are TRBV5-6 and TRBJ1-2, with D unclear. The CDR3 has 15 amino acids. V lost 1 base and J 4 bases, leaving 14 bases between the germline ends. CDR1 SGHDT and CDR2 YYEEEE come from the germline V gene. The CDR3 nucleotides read TGTGCCAGCAGCTTGCGGGGTACTCTGATCTATGGCTACACCTTC. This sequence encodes CASSLRGTLIYGYTF.

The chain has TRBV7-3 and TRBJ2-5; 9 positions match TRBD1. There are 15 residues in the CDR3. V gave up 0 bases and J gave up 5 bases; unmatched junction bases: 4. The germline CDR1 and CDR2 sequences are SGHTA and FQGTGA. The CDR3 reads CASSLTGTGSETQYF. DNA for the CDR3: TGTGCCAGCAGCTTAACGGGGACAGGGAGCGAGACCCAGTACTTC.

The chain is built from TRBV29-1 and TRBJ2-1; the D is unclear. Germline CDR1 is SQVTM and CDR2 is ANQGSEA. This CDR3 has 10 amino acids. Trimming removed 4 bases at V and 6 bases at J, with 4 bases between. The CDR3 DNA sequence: TGCAGCGTTGTAGTCAATGAGCAGTTCTTC. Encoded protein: CSVVVNEQFF.

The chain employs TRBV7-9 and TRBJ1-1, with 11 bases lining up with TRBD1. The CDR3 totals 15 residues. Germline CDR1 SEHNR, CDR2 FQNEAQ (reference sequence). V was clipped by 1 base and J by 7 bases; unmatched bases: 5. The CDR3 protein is CASSLGTGGLSEAFF. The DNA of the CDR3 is TGTGCCAGCAGCTTAGGGACAGGGGGCTTAAGTGAAGCTTTCTTT. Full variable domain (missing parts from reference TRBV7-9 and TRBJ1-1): DTGVSQNPRHKITKRGQNVTFRCDPISEHNRLYWYRQTLGQGPEFLTYFQNEAQLEKSRLLSDRFSAERPKGSFSTLEIQRTEQGDSAMYLCASSLGTGGLSEAFFGQGTRLTVV.

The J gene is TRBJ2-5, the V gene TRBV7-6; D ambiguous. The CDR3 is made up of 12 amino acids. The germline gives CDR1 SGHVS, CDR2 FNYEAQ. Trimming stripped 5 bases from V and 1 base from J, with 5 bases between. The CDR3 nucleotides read TGTGCCAGCAGCCCAATCCAAGAGACCCAGTACTTC. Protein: CASSPIQETQYF.

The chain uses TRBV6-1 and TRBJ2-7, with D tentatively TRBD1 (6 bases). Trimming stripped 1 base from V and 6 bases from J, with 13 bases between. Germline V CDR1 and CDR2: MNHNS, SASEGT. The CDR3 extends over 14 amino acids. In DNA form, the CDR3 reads TGTGCCAGCAGTGAAGGGCAGGGGCCGATCGAGCAGTACTTC. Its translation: CASSEGQGPIEQYF.

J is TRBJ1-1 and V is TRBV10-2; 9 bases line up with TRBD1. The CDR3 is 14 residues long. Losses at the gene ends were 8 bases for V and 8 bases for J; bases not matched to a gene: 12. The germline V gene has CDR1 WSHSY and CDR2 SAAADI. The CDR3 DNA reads TGCGCCAGCCAAACAGGGGGCGCTTTTGGGGAAGCTTTCTTT. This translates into CASQTGGAFGEAFF.

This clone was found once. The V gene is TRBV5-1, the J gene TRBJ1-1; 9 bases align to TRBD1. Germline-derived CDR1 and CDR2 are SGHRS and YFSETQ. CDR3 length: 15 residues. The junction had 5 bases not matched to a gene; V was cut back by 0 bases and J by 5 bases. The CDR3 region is CASSLADRGGTEAFF. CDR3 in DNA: TGCGCCAGCAGCTTGGCTGACAGGGGGGGAACTGAAGCTTTCTTT. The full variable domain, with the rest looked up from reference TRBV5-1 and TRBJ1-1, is KAGVTQTPRYLIKTRGQQVTLSCSPISGHRSVSWYQQTPGQGLQFLFEYFSETQRNKGNFPGRFSGRQFSNSRSEMNVSTLELGDSALYLCASSLADRGGTEAFFGQGTRLTVV.

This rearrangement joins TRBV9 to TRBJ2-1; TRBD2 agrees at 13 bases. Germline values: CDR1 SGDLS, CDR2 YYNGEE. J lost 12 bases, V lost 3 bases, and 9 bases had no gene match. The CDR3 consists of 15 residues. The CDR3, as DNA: TGTGCCAGCAGCGGAACTAGCGGGGGGGCTGTGGGGCAGTTCTTC. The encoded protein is CASSGTSGGAVGQFF.

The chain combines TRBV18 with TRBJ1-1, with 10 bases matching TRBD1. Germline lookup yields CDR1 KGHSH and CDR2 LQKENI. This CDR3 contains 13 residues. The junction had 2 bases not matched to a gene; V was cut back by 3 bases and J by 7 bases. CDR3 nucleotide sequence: TGTGCCAGCTCACCCCGGGACAGGGGTGAAGCTTTCTTT. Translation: CASSPRDRGEAFF.

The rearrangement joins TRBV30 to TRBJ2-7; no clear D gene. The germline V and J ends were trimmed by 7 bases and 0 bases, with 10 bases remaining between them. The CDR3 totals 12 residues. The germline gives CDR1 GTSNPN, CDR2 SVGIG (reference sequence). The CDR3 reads CASGRASYEQYF. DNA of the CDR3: TGTGCCTCAGGAAGAGCCTCCTACGAGCAGTACTTC.

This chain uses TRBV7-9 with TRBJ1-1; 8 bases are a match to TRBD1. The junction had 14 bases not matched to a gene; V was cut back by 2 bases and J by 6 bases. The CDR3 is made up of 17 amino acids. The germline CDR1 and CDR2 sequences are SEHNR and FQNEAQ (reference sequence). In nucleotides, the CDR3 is TGTGCCAGCAGCTTACCCCTCCGATCTAACAGGGGGGCTGAAGCTTTCTTT. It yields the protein CASSLPLRSNRGAEAFF.

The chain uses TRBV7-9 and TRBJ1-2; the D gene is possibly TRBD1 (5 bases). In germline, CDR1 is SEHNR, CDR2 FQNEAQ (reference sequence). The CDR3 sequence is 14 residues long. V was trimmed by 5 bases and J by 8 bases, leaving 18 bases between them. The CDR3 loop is CASSRGAGGEGYTF. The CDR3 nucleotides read TGTGCCAGCAGCCGTGGAGCGGGGGGTGAGGGCTACACCTTC.

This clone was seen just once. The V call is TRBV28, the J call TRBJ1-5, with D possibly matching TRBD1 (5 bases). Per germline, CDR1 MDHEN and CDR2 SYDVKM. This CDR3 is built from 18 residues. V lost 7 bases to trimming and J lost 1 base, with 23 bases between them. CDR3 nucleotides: TGTGCCAGCAAGCTAACGGACATTCGTTGGAAGAGCAATCAGCCCCAGCATTTT. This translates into CASKLTDIRWKSNQPQHF.

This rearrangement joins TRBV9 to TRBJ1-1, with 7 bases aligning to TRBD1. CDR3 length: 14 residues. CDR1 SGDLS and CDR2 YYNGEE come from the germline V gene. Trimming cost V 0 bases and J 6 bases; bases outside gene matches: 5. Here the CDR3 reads CASSVGTGVAEAFF. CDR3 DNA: TGTGCCAGCAGCGTAGGTACAGGGGTGGCTGAAGCTTTCTTT.

The CDR3 DNA reads TGTGCCTACCAGACAGGGGGATACGAGCAGTACTTC. It specifies CAYQTGGYEQYF. V usage is TRBV30 and J usage is TRBJ2-7, with 9 positions matching TRBD1. The CDR3 is 12 amino acids. CDR1 and CDR2 (germline): GTSNPN, SVGIG (reference sequence). The V and J ends lost 7 bases and 4 bases, in that order; junction bases with no gene match: 5.

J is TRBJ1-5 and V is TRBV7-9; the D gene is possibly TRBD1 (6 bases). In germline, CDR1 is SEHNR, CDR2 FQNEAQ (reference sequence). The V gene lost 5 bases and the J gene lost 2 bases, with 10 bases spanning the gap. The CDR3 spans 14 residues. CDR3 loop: CASSPQGGNQPQHF. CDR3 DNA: TGTGCCAGCAGCCCACAGGGAGGCAATCAGCCCCAGCATTTT. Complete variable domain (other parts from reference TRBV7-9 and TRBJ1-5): DTGVSQNPRHKITKRGQNVTFRCDPISEHNRLYWYRQTLGQGPEFLTYFQNEAQLEKSRLLSDRFSAERPKGSFSTLEIQRTEQGDSAMYLCASSPQGGNQPQHFGDGTRLSIL.

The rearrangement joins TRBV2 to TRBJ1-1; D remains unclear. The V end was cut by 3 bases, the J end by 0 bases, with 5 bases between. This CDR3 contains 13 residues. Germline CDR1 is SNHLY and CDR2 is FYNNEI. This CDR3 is CASSDGVNTEAFF. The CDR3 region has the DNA TGTGCCAGCAGTGACGGGGTGAACACTGAAGCTTTCTTT.

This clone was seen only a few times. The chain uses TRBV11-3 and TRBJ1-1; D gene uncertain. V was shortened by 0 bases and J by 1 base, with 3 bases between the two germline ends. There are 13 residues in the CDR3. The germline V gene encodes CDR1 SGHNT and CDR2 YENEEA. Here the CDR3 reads CASSLERNTEAFF. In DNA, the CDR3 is TGTGCCAGCAGCTTAGAGAGGAACACTGAAGCTTTCTTT.